One and the same sample provided the 23 T cell receptor beta chains below, sequenced in a study of blood T cells in healthy people across ages. A J-beta primer mix and a sample-barcoded 5' primer were used in a second PCR of about 6 to 12 cycles. TCRdb recomputed calls from the 5' RACE reads with MiXCR, one row per CDR3 protein. The profile shows under 1 million distinct CDR3 sequences, roughly 44% of them singletons. The material sequenced was blood. All receptors derive from a man between 60 and 75 years old in good health.

This clonotype was counted only a few times. The chain is built from TRBV6-1 and TRBJ1-2; no clear D gene. This CDR3 spans 15 amino acids. Germline CDR1 MNHNS, CDR2 SASEGT. V lost 2 bases, J lost 0 bases, and 10 bases lay in between. CDR3 nucleotide sequence: TGTGCCAGCAGTGAACTAACGGTAGCTAACTATGGCTACACCTTC. Its translation: CASSELTVANYGYTF.

In its sample, this clonotype was seen a few times. The chain links TRBV9 to TRBJ2-3, with no clear D. This CDR3 spans 15 amino acids. Germline assignment: CDR1 SGDLS and CDR2 YYNGEE. V dropped 5 bases and J dropped 3 bases, with 16 bases sitting between them. DNA of the CDR3: TGTGCCAGCAGTGGCACCCCTCGCGGTACAGATACGCAGTATTTT. Residues: CASSGTPRGTDTQYF. Supplemented by reference TRBV9 and TRBJ2-3, the full variable domain reads DSGVTQTPKHLITATGQRVTLRCSPRSGDLSVYWYQQSLDQGLQFLIQYYNGEERAKGNILERFSAQQFPDLHSELNLSSLELGDSALYFCASSGTPRGTDTQYFGPGTRLTVL.

The CDR3 bases are TGTGCCAGCAGTACGGGACCAAACGTCTACATTCAGTACTTC. Translation: CASSTGPNVYIQYF. This sequence joins TRBV7-8 and TRBJ2-4, with D perhaps TRBD1 or TRBD2 (5 bases each). Trimming pared 6 bases from V and 8 bases from J, leaving 17 bases between. The CDR3 is made up of 14 amino acids. Per germline, CDR1 SGHVS and CDR2 FQNEAQ.

In DNA, the CDR3 is TGTGCCAGCAGCTCGACAGGGGCACGAGCCAAAAACATTCAGTACTTC. Amino acids: CASSSTGARAKNIQYF. The rearrangement links TRBV11-1 to TRBJ2-4; the match to TRBD1 covers 8 bases. The germline gives CDR1 SGHAT, CDR2 FQDESV (reference sequence). Trimming at V came to 4 bases and at J to 0 bases, leaving 5 bases not matched to a gene. The CDR3 has 16 residues.

This chain links TRBV16 with TRBJ2-7, with TRBD2 as a possible D gene (5 bases). This CDR3 is built from 14 residues. V lost 3 bases, J lost 7 bases, and 16 bases lay in between. From germline, CDR1 is KGHSY and CDR2 FQNENV. The DNA of the CDR3 is TGTGCCAGCAGCCATGCTAGCTCCTACAATGAGCAGTACTTC. Residues: CASSHASSYNEQYF.

The chain joins TRBV6-6 to TRBJ1-2; D is undetermined. CDR1 is MNHNY and CDR2 is SVGAGI in the germline V gene (reference sequence). CDR3 length: 15 residues. Trimming left V 4 bases short and J 3 bases short, with 15 bases between. This CDR3 is CASSLSRASDYGYTF. In DNA, the CDR3 is TGTGCCAGCAGTTTGTCGAGGGCTTCGGACTATGGCTACACCTTC.

The rearrangement uses TRBV20-1 and TRBJ2-1, with 9 positions matching TRBD2. V lost 6 bases and J lost 3; bases outside the gene matches: 6. From germline, CDR1 is DFQATT and CDR2 SNEGSKA (reference sequence). CDR3 length equals 14 residues. In nucleotides, the CDR3 is TGCAGTGCCCGAGCGGGGGGCCACTACAATGAGCAGTTCTTC. Translation gives CSARAGGHYNEQFF.

This clonotype was observed a few times. This rearrangement joins TRBV29-1 to TRBJ1-2, with no clear D. CDR1 and CDR2 from the germline V gene are SQVTM and ANQGSEA. V dropped 7 bases and J dropped 6 bases, with 12 bases sitting between them. The CDR3 sequence is 11 residues long. This CDR3 reads CSAYMVNGYTF. CDR3 DNA: TGCAGCGCATATATGGTGAATGGCTACACCTTC.

J is TRBJ1-3 and V is TRBV12-3 or TRBV12-4; D ambiguous. Trimming shortened V by 8 bases and J by 4 bases, and 15 bases separated the two germline ends. The CDR3 is 14 amino acids. In nucleotides, the CDR3 is TGTGCCAGCCGGCAAGCAATAAGAGGAAACACCATATATTTT. As protein: CASRQAIRGNTIYF.

This clonotype was detected a few times. This rearrangement joins TRBV2 to TRBJ2-7; D uncertain. V dropped 6 bases and J dropped 1 base, with 4 bases sitting between them. Germline values: CDR1 SNHLY, CDR2 FYNNEI. There are 11 residues in the CDR3. CDR3 region: CASRLSYEQYF. The CDR3 DNA sequence: TGTGCCAGCAGGTTATCCTACGAGCAGTACTTC.

This clonotype was counted only a few times. The V and J genes are TRBV4-1 and TRBJ1-2; D gene unclear. Per the germline V gene, CDR1 is MGHRA and CDR2 is YSYEKL. The CDR3 sequence is 15 residues long. Deletions cut 4 bases from V and 5 bases from J, with 17 bases between. CDR3 loop: CASSLPAAKKYGYTF. CDR3 nucleotides: TGCGCCAGCAGCCTACCGGCTGCGAAGAAGTATGGCTACACCTTC.

V usage is TRBV9 and J usage is TRBJ2-5; TRBD2 is a possible D gene (7 bases). Germline-derived CDR1 and CDR2 are SGDLS and YYNGEE. The CDR3 consists of 15 residues. V lost 4 bases and J 4 bases, leaving 17 bases between the germline ends. DNA for the CDR3: TGTGCCAGCAGCCCCCGGGGGGCTATATCAGAGACCCAGTACTTC. Encoded protein: CASSPRGAISETQYF.

This clonotype was counted between two and nine times. This sequence joins TRBV5-1 and TRBJ2-2; D uncertain. CDR3 size: 17 residues. V was pared by 4 bases and J by 4 bases, with 20 bases between. CDR1 is SGHRS and CDR2 is YFSETQ in the germline V gene. The CDR3 region has the DNA TGCGCCAGCAGCGATGCCCCGGGTCCGGCCGGCACCGGGGAGCTGTTTTTT. Translating gives CASSDAPGPAGTGELFF. Based on the CDR3 plus reference TRBV5-1 and TRBJ2-2, the full variable domain is KAGVTQTPRYLIKTRGQQVTLSCSPISGHRSVSWYQQTPGQGLQFLFEYFSETQRNKGNFPGRFSGRQFSNSRSEMNVSTLELGDSALYLCASSDAPGPAGTGELFFGEGSRLTVL.

The chain combines TRBV6-2 or TRBV6-3 with TRBJ2-5, with 10 positions matching TRBD1. The DNA matches TRBJ2-7 better at its end, which makes the J call doubtful. CDR3 length: 14 residues. Germline V lookup: CDR1 MNHEY, CDR2 SVGEGT. CDR3 sequence: CASRQTGQGSEQYF. The CDR3, as DNA: TGTGCCAGCAGACAGACGGGACAGGGGAGCGAGCAGTACTTC.

J is TRBJ2-7 and V is TRBV6-2 or TRBV6-3; 7 positions match TRBD2. Germline V gives CDR1 MNHEY, CDR2 SVGEGT. CDR3 length: 14 residues. The junction had 7 bases not matched to a gene; V was cut back by 6 bases and J by 2 bases. DNA for the CDR3: TGTGCCAGCAGGTTGCGGGGGAGAGCCTACGAGCAGTACTTC. Encoded protein: CASRLRGRAYEQYF.

The CDR3 protein is CASSSPVGGGTDTQYF. For the CDR3, the DNA is TGTGCCAGCAGCTCTCCGGTGGGGGGGGGCACAGATACGCAGTATTTT. This chain uses TRBV7-2 with TRBJ2-3, with 7 bases lining up with TRBD2. V dropped 4 bases and J dropped 1; count of bases not matched to a gene: 8. This CDR3 has 16 residues. CDR1 is SGHTA, CDR2 FQGNSA, per germline.

This clonotype occurred a few times. J is TRBJ2-1 and V is TRBV7-9, with D tentatively TRBD2 (6 bases). Germline V CDR1 and CDR2: SEHNR, FQNEAQ (reference sequence). The CDR3 is 14 amino acids. Trimming left V 7 bases short and J 4 bases short, with 14 bases between. The CDR3 here is CASIQLAGYNEQFF. For the CDR3, the DNA is TGTGCCAGCATCCAGTTGGCGGGGTACAATGAGCAGTTCTTC. Full variable domain (remainder filled in from reference TRBV7-9 and TRBJ2-1): DTGVSQNPRHKITKRGQNVTFRCDPISEHNRLYWYRQTLGQGPEFLTYFQNEAQLEKSRLLSDRFSAERPKGSFSTLEIQRTEQGDSAMYLCASIQLAGYNEQFFGPGTRLTVL.

The chain combines TRBV2 with TRBJ1-5; D gene unclear. Germline V gene lookup returns CDR1 SNHLY and CDR2 FYNNEI. V was cut by 4 bases and J by 6 bases, with 13 bases left in between. The CDR3 totals 14 residues. The CDR3 DNA is TGTGCCAGCAGTGCTAACACTGCGGGTCAGCCCCAGCATTTT. This sequence encodes CASSANTAGQPQHF.

The chain links TRBV20-1 to TRBJ2-2; 8 nucleotides agree with TRBD1. CDR1 is DFQATT and CDR2 is SNEGSKA in the germline V gene (reference sequence). The CDR3 extends over 15 amino acids. The J segment lost 1 base and the V segment lost 2 bases, leaving 3 bases of the junction unmatched. The CDR3 sequence is CSARNRGVNTGELFF. Here the CDR3 DNA reads TGCAGTGCTAGAAACAGGGGGGTGAACACCGGGGAGCTGTTTTTT.

The genes are TRBV15 and TRBJ2-1; D may correspond to TRBD1 or TRBD2 (5 bases each). Per germline, CDR1 LNHNV and CDR2 YYDKDF (reference sequence). The CDR3 has 16 residues. Trimming removed 5 bases from V and 9 bases from J, with 23 bases in between. For the CDR3, the DNA is TGTGCCACCAGCCCTCACGAACCGGGGCTAGGGGTTGAGCAGTTCTTC. This sequence encodes CATSPHEPGLGVEQFF.

This clonotype showed up just a few times. This chain connects TRBV7-9 to TRBJ2-5; 7 bases agree with TRBD2. The DNA matches TRBJ2-7 better at its end, which makes the J call doubtful. Looked up from germline, CDR1 is SEHNR and CDR2 is FQNEAQ (reference sequence). This CDR3 region has 14 residues. CDR3 sequence reads: CASSFTGGAHEQYF. The CDR3, as DNA: TGTGCCAGCAGCTTCACGGGGGGAGCGCACGAGCAGTACTTC.

The genes are TRBV2 and TRBJ2-3, with no clear D. The CDR3 covers 11 residues. V gave up 2 bases and J gave up 6 bases, with 3 bases separating them. Germline CDR1 SNHLY, CDR2 FYNNEI. In DNA form, the CDR3 reads TGTGCCAGCAGTGAACCCGATACGCAGTATTTT. Its protein is CASSEPDTQYF.

The chain joins TRBV20-1 to TRBJ2-1; 9 bases are shared with TRBD2. Germline trimming cut 6 bases from V and 15 bases from J; bases unmatched to any gene: 6. The CDR3 sequence is 10 residues long. Germline CDR1 reads DFQATT; CDR2 reads SNEGSKA (reference sequence). CDR3 bases: TGCAGTGCCCCCAGCGGGGGGCGGTTCTTC. This codes for CSAPSGGRFF.